This is a list of T cell receptor beta chains from one sample in a study of cytomegalovirus exposure and HLA in healthy donors. Method: immunoSEQ multiplex PCR; TCRdb's copy keeps in-frame clones and lacks some. The sample contains 100,000 to 150,000 clones, more than 65% of which appear only once. Input material: PBMCs. Receptors were obtained from a man between 18 and 35 years old in good health and CMV-seropositive. Both conserved end residues are part of each CDR3. The D gene is left open where the match is weak. Clone size is given for some rows only: seen once, a few or many times, or a class if the clone is expanded.

j_call: TRBJ2-7; d_call: TRBD2; clone_size: -; v_call: TRBV7-6; cdr3_length: 15; cdr3_nt: TGTGCCAGCAGCCCTTCTAGCGGGAGGGACTACGAGCAGTACTTC; cdr3_aa: CASSPSSGRDYEQYF
j_call: TRBJ1-3; d_call: TRBD1; clone_size: -; v_call: TRBV10-3; cdr3_length: 17; cdr3_nt: TGTGCCATCAGTGAGTCGGGGACAGGGTTTTTCGGAAACACCATATATTTT; cdr3_aa: CAISESGTGFFGNTIYF
j_call: TRBJ1-2; d_call: TRBD1; clone_size: once; v_call: TRBV7-2; cdr3_length: 16; cdr3_nt: TGTGCCAGCAGCGGACCGGACAGGGGAGTCCAACATGGCTACACCTTC; cdr3_aa: CASSGPDRGVQHGYTF
j_call: TRBJ2-7; d_call: -; clone_size: -; v_call: TRBV30; cdr3_length: 12; cdr3_nt: TGTGCCTGGAGTGACCGGTTCTACGAGCAGTACTTC; cdr3_aa: CAWSDRFYEQYF
j_call: TRBJ1-1; d_call: TRBD1; clone_size: -; v_call: TRBV28; cdr3_length: 13; cdr3_nt: TGTGCCAGCACCTCTCGGGACAGGACTGAAGCTTTCTTT; cdr3_aa: CASTSRDRTEAFF
j_call: TRBJ2-7; d_call: -; clone_size: once; v_call: TRBV28; cdr3_length: 13; cdr3_nt: TGTGCCAGCAGGAGACTAACAGGGAACGAGCAGTACTTC; cdr3_aa: CASRRLTGNEQYF
j_call: TRBJ2-2; d_call: -; clone_size: -; v_call: TRBV6-4; cdr3_length: 14; cdr3_nt: TGTGCCAGCAGAGTACAGGAGAACACCGGGGAGCTGTTTTTT; cdr3_aa: CASRVQENTGELFF
j_call: TRBJ2-1; d_call: -; clone_size: -; v_call: TRBV4-1; cdr3_length: 17; cdr3_nt: TGCGCCAGCAGCCCCTGGTCTGGGACACAAAGGAACAATGAGCAGTTCTTC; cdr3_aa: CASSPWSGTQRNNEQFF
j_call: TRBJ2-7; d_call: TRBD2; clone_size: -; v_call: TRBV10-2; cdr3_length: 15; cdr3_nt: TGCGCCAGCAGTGAAAGCGGGGGGGCCCTCTACGAGCAGTACTTC; cdr3_aa: CASSESGGALYEQYF
j_call: TRBJ1-1; d_call: -; clone_size: -; v_call: TRBV11-3; cdr3_length: 13; cdr3_nt: TGTGCCAGCAGCTTCTATGCGGGGACTGAAGCTTTCTTT; cdr3_aa: CASSFYAGTEAFF
j_call: TRBJ2-1; d_call: -; clone_size: -; v_call: TRBV21-1; cdr3_length: 17; cdr3_nt: TGTGCCAGCAGCAAGACTAGCGGGAGGTTTAGACACAATGAGCAGTTCTTC; cdr3_aa: CASSKTSGRFRHNEQFF
j_call: TRBJ2-7; d_call: TRBD1; clone_size: -; v_call: TRBV6-5; cdr3_length: 15; cdr3_nt: TGTGCCAGCAGTTACAGGGGACAGGGGGTCCACGAGCAGTACTTC; cdr3_aa: CASSYRGQGVHEQYF
j_call: TRBJ1-4; d_call: -; clone_size: once; v_call: TRBV7-9; cdr3_length: 16; cdr3_nt: TGTGCCAGCAGTTTATCCAGGGGCAGTCGGAATGAAAAACTGTTTTTT; cdr3_aa: CASSLSRGSRNEKLFF
j_call: TRBJ1-1; d_call: TRBD1; clone_size: few; v_call: TRBV5-1; cdr3_length: 17; cdr3_nt: TGCGCCAGCAGACACGGACAGGGAAATATGCTGAACGCTGAAGCTTTCTTT; cdr3_aa: CASRHGQGNMLNAEAFF
j_call: TRBJ1-4; d_call: -; clone_size: -; v_call: TRBV4-1; cdr3_length: 21; cdr3_nt: TGCGCCAGCAGCCAAAAGCTGAGGTACCTTGTCATGGCAGCAACTAATGAAAAACTGTTTTTT; cdr3_aa: CASSQKLRYLVMAATNEKLFF
j_call: TRBJ2-1; d_call: -; clone_size: -; v_call: TRBV6-6; cdr3_length: 13; cdr3_nt: TGTGCCAGCAGCTCTAACTGGTACAATGAGCAGTTCTTC; cdr3_aa: CASSSNWYNEQFF
j_call: TRBJ1-1; d_call: -; clone_size: -; v_call: TRBV18; cdr3_length: 12; cdr3_nt: TGTGCCAGCGGGAGAGGCGGGACTGAAGCTTTCTTT; cdr3_aa: CASGRGGTEAFF
j_call: TRBJ2-7; d_call: -; clone_size: -; v_call: TRBV5-6; cdr3_length: 13; cdr3_nt: TGTGCCAGCAGCTTGGGGCACTCCTACGAGCAGTACTTC; cdr3_aa: CASSLGHSYEQYF
j_call: TRBJ1-4; d_call: TRBD1; clone_size: -; v_call: TRBV7-6; cdr3_length: 16; cdr3_nt: TGTGCCAGCAGCTGGGGGGGACAGGGATTTACTGAAAAACTGTTTTTT; cdr3_aa: CASSWGGQGFTEKLFF
j_call: TRBJ1-2; d_call: -; clone_size: -; v_call: TRBV7-9; cdr3_length: 15; cdr3_nt: TGTGCCAGCAGCTTAGGGCTACACCCGAGGTCTGGCTACACCTTC; cdr3_aa: CASSLGLHPRSGYTF
j_call: TRBJ1-5; d_call: -; clone_size: -; v_call: TRBV10-3; cdr3_length: 13; cdr3_nt: TGTGCCATAACCCAGAATAGCAATCAGCCCCAGCATTTT; cdr3_aa: CAITQNSNQPQHF
j_call: TRBJ2-2; d_call: TRBD2; clone_size: -; v_call: TRBV30; cdr3_length: 18; cdr3_nt: TGTGCCTGGAGTGTACTTCCGGTAGCGGGAGTGAACACCGGGGAGCTGTTTTTT; cdr3_aa: CAWSVLPVAGVNTGELFF